The clone carrying this T cell receptor (beta chain) showed up just a few times. The repertoire was sequenced with immunoSEQ multiplex PCR; TCRdb's copy has only in-frame clones and lacks some. The sample has approximately 100,000 clones, nearly 90% seen once. The sample comes from a study of blood T cell repertoires in COVID-19. Per germline, CDR1 MDHEN and CDR2 SYDVKM. Trimming stripped 8 bases from V and 3 bases from J, with 17 bases between. CDR3 length equals 15 residues. The receptor comes from a woman aged 60-70 years with acute or convalescent COVID-19. J is TRBJ1-3 and V is TRBV28; unclear D gene. Material: peripheral blood. The CDR3: CASRNMAGIGNTIYF. The CDR3 DNA reads TGTGCCAGCCGCAACATGGCAGGTATTGGAAACACCATATATTTT.